This is a list of T cell receptor beta chains from one sample in a study of post-analysis software for immune sequencing data. From the PCR reads, TCRdb called clonotypes with MiXCR, one entry per CDR3 protein. Among 740,000 or so distinct CDR3 sequences listed, approximately 53% were seen once. The sample comprised blood. All receptors derive from a girl aged 10-17 years with multiple sclerosis. CDR3s include the opening cysteine and the closing phenylalanine or tryptophan. A D gene is named only where the DNA matches it firmly. Clone sizes are given selectively: once, few, many, or a class where the clone is expanded.

D gene,J gene,V gene,clone size,CDR3 DNA,CDR3 protein
TRBD1,TRBJ2-7,TRBV7-9,-,TGTGCCAGCAGCTTAAGGGACAGGGACCACGAGCAGTACTTC,CASSLRDRDHEQYF
TRBD2,TRBJ2-1,TRBV5-5,-,TGTGCCAGCAGCTTGGGGCTAGCGGGGGGTCGGTCCTACAATGAGCAGTTCTTC,CASSLGLAGGRSYNEQFF
TRBD2,TRBJ2-1,TRBV29-1,-,TGCAGCGTCGGGGCCGGGACTAGCGGGAGGGGTGAGCAGTTCTTC,CSVGAGTSGRGEQFF
TRBD2,TRBJ2-1,TRBV20-1,-,TGCAGTGCTAGAGGTCAGCGGGAGGGCCGGGGTGAGCAGTTCTTC,CSARGQREGRGEQFF
-,TRBJ2-7,TRBV3-1,-,TGTGCCAGCAGCCAATGGGACCGGAGCTACGAGCAGTACTTC,CASSQWDRSYEQYF
-,TRBJ2-7,TRBV7-2,-,TGTGCCAGCAGCTTAACCCCGGGGGGACACCTTGCATACGAGCAGTACTTC,CASSLTPGGHLAYEQYF
TRBD2,TRBJ2-1,TRBV5-5,-,TGTGCCAGCAGCTTGGTATCTAGCGGGGGACCTTACTCCTACAATGAGCAGTTCTTC,CASSLVSSGGPYSYNEQFF
TRBD2,TRBJ2-1,TRBV7-6,-,TGTGCCAGCAGCAAACTCCTTGACACCGGGACTAGCAATGAGCAGTTCTTC,CASSKLLDTGTSNEQFF
TRBD2,TRBJ2-7,TRBV5-1,few,TGCGCCAGCAGCTTGGCCGGACTAGGGCCAGCGGGAGGGTCCCTCGAGCAGTACTTC,CASSLAGLGPAGGSLEQYF
-,TRBJ2-7,TRBV20-1,-,TGCAGTGCTTTGACCAAAGGGGAGCAGTACTTC,CSALTKGEQYF
-,TRBJ2-1,TRBV12-3/TRBV12-4,once,TGTGCCAGCAGTTTTTCTCGGAACAATGAGCAGTTCTTC,CASSFSRNNEQFF
-,TRBJ2-2,TRBV28,-,TGTGCCAGCAGTTTAAGACGGATCGGCACCGGGGAGCTGTTTTTT,CASSLRRIGTGELFF
-,TRBJ2-1,TRBV20-1,few,TGCAGTGCCGCCCGGGACGGTTACAATGAGCAGTTCTTC,CSAARDGYNEQFF
TRBD1,TRBJ2-5,TRBV29-1,-,TGCAGCGTTGATCTACAGGGGCAGACCCAGTACTTC,CSVDLQGQTQYF
-,TRBJ2-1,TRBV5-1,-,TGCGCCAGCAGCTTGGCTACCGGGATAGGTGAGCAGTTCTTC,CASSLATGIGEQFF
-,TRBJ1-2,TRBV2,-,TGTGCCAGCAGGGTACAGGGATTCCGGGATGGCTACACCTTC,CASRVQGFRDGYTF
-,TRBJ2-1,TRBV7-2,-,TGTGCCAGCAGCAGGATGGGAGAGACCTACAATGAGCAGTTCTTC,CASSRMGETYNEQFF
-,TRBJ2-2,TRBV29-1,-,TGCAGCGTTGAAGATCGGGCTAGCAGGAGACCCGGGGAGCTGTTTTTT,CSVEDRASRRPGELFF
-,TRBJ2-7,TRBV9,-,TGTGCCAGCAGCTCGACGGGGGTCCAACTTGAGCAGTACTTC,CASSSTGVQLEQYF
-,TRBJ2-3,TRBV11-1,-,TGTGCCAGCAGCAACCTTATAGGTGAGAGGTCGGATACGCAGTATTTT,CASSNLIGERSDTQYF
TRBD2,TRBJ2-7,TRBV7-2,-,TGTGCCAGCAGCTTAATCGGGACTAACTACGAGCAGTACTTC,CASSLIGTNYEQYF
TRBD1,TRBJ1-2,TRBV4-1,few,TGCGCCAGCAGCCGGGGACAGGAAAGCTATGGCTACACCTTC,CASSRGQESYGYTF
-,TRBJ2-7,TRBV5-1,-,TGCGCCAGCAGCTTGGAAGTAGGGACCCCCTACGAGCAGTACTTC,CASSLEVGTPYEQYF
-,TRBJ1-5,TRBV6-5,few,TGTGCCAGCTGGCGGGGCCTCAATCAGCCCCAGCATTTT,CASWRGLNQPQHF
TRBD2,TRBJ2-3,TRBV5-1,few,TGCGCCAGCAGCTTGGGTTGGAATAGCGGGAGAAAGGGAGGTGATACGCAGTATTTT,CASSLGWNSGRKGGDTQYF
-,TRBJ2-1,TRBV4-2,-,TGTGCCAGTGGGGGGGCGTCCTACAATGATCAGTTCTTC,CASGGASYNDQFF
-,TRBJ2-6,TRBV27,-,TGTGCCAGCAGTTTATCCCAATCTGGGGCCAACGTCCTGACTTTC,CASSLSQSGANVLTF
-,TRBJ2-7,TRBV18,-,TGTGCCAGCTCAGCGGGCCCCCTCCGGCAGTACTTC,CASSAGPLRQYF
TRBD1,TRBJ1-1,TRBV29-1,-,TGCAGCGTTGTAGGACAGGGGGGTACTGAAGCTTTCTTT,CSVVGQGGTEAFF
-,TRBJ1-6,TRBV25-1,-,TGTGCCAGCAGTGCGAAGGGTAGTTCACCCCTCCACTTT,CASSAKGSSPLHF
TRBD1,TRBJ2-5,TRBV9,-,TGTGCCAGCAGCGCATCCCCGGGACAGGGAGAGACCCAGTACTTC,CASSASPGQGETQYF
-,TRBJ2-3,TRBV18,-,TGTGCCAGCTCACCAAAAATACAGGGTTCCTCTGGCACAGATACGCAGTATTTT,CASSPKIQGSSGTDTQYF
TRBD2,TRBJ2-2,TRBV15,-,TGTGCCACCAGCAAAGGTCTCCGGACTAGCGGAACCGGGGAGCTGTTTTTT,CATSKGLRTSGTGELFF
-,TRBJ2-7,TRBV7-6,few,TGTGCCAGCAGCTCAGACAGGCCCAACGAGCAGTACTTC,CASSSDRPNEQYF
-,TRBJ2-2,TRBV24-1,-,TGTGCCACCAGTGATACCGCCACCGGGGAGCTGTTTTTT,CATSDTATGELFF
TRBD1,TRBJ2-7,TRBV12-3/TRBV12-4,-,TGTGCCAGCAGTCCTAGCCCAAAGAGACAGGGACCCTACGAGCAGTACTTC,CASSPSPKRQGPYEQYF
-,TRBJ2-3,TRBV14,-,TGTGCCAGTGGGCCCCGCACAGATACGCAGTATTTT,CASGPRTDTQYF
-,TRBJ2-1,TRBV10-3,once,TGTGCCATCAGTGGGCTAGCAGATGAGCAGTTCTTC,CAISGLADEQFF
-,TRBJ2-7,TRBV7-9,-,TGTGCCAGCAGCATGACAGGGGAGGGTTACAAGCAGTACTTC,CASSMTGEGYKQYF
-,TRBJ1-6,TRBV10-3,few,TGTGCCATCAGTGAAGCGGCAGGGGTTAATTCACCCCTCCACTTT,CAISEAAGVNSPLHF
-,TRBJ2-1,TRBV20-1,-,TGCAGTGCTAGGTTCCAAGAGGGCAAGCAGTTCTTC,CSARFQEGKQFF
-,TRBJ2-7,TRBV20-1,-,TGCAGTGCCTTACCGAGGGGGGGTTACGAGCAGTACTTC,CSALPRGGYEQYF
-,TRBJ1-2,TRBV6-1,-,TGTGCCAGCAGTGAACAGGGTGGCTATGGCTACACCTTC,CASSEQGGYGYTF
-,TRBJ2-2,TRBV7-9,-,TGTGCCGGCAGCGTCGGACATGGGGGAATGAACACCGGGGAGCTGTTTTTT,CAGSVGHGGMNTGELFF
TRBD2,TRBJ2-1,TRBV29-1,-,TGCAGCGGGGTATCTAGCGGGATCAATGAGCAGTTCTTC,CSGVSSGINEQFF
TRBD1,TRBJ2-7,TRBV10-3,-,TGTGCCACCCAGGGGGTGGGTTCCTACGAGCAGTACTTC,CATQGVGSYEQYF